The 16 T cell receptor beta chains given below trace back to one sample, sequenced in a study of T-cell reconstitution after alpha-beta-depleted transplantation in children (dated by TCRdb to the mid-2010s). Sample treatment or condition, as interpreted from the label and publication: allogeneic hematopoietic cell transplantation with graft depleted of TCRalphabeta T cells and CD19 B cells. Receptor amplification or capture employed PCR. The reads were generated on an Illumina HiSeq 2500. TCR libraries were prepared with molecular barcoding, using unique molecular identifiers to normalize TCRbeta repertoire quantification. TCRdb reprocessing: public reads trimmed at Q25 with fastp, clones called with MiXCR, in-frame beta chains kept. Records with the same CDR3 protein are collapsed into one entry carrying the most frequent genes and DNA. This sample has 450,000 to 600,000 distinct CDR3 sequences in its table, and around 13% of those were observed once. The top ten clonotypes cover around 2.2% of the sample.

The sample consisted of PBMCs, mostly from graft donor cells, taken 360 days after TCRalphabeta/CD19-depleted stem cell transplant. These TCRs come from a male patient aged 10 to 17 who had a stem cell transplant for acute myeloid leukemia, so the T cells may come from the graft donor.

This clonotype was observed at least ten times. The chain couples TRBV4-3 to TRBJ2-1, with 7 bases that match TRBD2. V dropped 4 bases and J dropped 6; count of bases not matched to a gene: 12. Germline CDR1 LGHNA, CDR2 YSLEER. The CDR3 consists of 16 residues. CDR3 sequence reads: CASSPISGLGFNEQFF. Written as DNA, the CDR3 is TGCGCCAGCAGCCCGATTAGCGGGCTTGGATTCAATGAGCAGTTCTTC.

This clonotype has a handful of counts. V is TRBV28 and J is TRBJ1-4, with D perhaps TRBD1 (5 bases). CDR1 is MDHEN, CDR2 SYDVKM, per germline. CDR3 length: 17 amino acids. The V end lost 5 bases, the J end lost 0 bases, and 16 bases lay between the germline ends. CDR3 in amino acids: CASSNWGGVTTNEKLFF. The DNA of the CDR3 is TGTGCCAGCAGTAATTGGGGGGGAGTTACAACTAATGAAAAACTGTTTTTT.

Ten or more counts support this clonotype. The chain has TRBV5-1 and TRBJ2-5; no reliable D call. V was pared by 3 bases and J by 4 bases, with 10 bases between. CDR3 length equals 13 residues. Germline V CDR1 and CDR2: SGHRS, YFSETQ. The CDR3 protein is CASSSGGPETQYF. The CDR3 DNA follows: TGCGCCAGCAGCTCCGGTGGCCCAGAGACCCAGTACTTC.

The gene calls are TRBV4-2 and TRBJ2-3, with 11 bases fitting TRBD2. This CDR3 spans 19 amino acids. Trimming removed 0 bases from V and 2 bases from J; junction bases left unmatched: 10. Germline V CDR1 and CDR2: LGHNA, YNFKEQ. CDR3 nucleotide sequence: TGTGCCAGCAGCCAAGATGGTGGGCTAGCGGGAGGCTACACAGATACGCAGTATTTT. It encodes CASSQDGGLAGGYTDTQYF.

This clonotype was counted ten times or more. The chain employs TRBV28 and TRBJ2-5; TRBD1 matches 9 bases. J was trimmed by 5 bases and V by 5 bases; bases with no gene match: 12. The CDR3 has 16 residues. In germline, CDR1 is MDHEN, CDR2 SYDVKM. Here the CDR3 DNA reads TGTGCCAGCAGTCCGGGACAGGGTTTAACAGCGGAGACCCAGTACTTC. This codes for CASSPGQGLTAETQYF. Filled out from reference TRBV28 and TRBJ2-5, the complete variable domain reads DVKVTQSSRYLVKRTGEKVFLECVQDMDHENMFWYRQDPGLGLRLIYFSYDVKMKEKGDIPEGYSVSREKKERFSLILESASTNQTSMYLCASSPGQGLTAETQYFGPGTRLLVL.

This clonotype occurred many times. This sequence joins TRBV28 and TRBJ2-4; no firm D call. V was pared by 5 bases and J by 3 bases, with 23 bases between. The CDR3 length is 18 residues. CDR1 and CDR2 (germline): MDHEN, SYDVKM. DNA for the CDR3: TGTGCCAGCAGTCTGGACGCAGGCCCCCCGGGCCTCAAAAACATTCAGTACTTC. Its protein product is CASSLDAGPPGLKNIQYF.

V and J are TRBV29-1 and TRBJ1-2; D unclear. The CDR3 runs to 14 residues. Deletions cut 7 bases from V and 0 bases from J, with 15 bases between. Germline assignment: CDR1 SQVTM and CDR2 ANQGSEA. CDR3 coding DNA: TGCAGCGCCCTCCAGGACGCGGCTAACTATGGCTACACCTTC. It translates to CSALQDAANYGYTF.

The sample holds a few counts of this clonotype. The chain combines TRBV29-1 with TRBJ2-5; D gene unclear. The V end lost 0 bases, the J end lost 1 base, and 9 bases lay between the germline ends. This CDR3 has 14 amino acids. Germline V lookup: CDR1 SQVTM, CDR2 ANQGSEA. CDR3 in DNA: TGCAGCGTTGAAGATCACCATACCCAAGAGACCCAGTACTTC. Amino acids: CSVEDHHTQETQYF. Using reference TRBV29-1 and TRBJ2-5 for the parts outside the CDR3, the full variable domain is SAVISQKPSRDICQRGTSLTIQCQVDSQVTMMFWYRQQPGQSLTLIATANQGSEATYESGFVIDKFPISRPNLTFSTLTVSNMSPEDSSIYLCSVEDHHTQETQYFGPGTRLLVL.

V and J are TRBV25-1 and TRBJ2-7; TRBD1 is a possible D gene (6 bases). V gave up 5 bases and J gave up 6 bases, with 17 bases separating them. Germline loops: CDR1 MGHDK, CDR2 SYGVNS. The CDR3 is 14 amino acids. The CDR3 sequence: CASSPYWGTPEQYF. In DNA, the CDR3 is TGTGCCAGCAGTCCATATTGGGGGACACCCGAGCAGTACTTC.

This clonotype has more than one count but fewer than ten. The CDR3 DNA reads TGCAGTGCTAACGCCGGGACTAGCCCCTGGGAGCAGTTCTTC. Its translation is CSANAGTSPWEQFF. The rearrangement links TRBV20-1 to TRBJ2-1; 9 bases agree with TRBD2. This CDR3 contains 14 residues. The trim removed 4 bases at V and 10 bases at J, leaving 11 bases unmatched. The germline gives CDR1 DFQATT, CDR2 SNEGSKA (reference sequence).

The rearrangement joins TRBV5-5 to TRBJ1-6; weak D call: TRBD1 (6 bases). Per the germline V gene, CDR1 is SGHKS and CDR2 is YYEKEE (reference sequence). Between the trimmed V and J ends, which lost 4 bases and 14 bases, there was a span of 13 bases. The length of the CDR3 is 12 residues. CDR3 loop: CASSMTGEALHF. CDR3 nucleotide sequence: TGTGCCAGCAGCATGACAGGCGAAGCCCTCCACTTT.

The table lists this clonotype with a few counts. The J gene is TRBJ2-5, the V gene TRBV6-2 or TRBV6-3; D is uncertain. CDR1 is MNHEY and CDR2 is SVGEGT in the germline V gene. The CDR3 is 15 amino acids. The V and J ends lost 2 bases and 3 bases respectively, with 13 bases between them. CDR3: CASSYGPTLKETQYF. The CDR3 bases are TGTGCCAGCAGTTACGGCCCTACCCTTAAAGAGACCCAGTACTTC.

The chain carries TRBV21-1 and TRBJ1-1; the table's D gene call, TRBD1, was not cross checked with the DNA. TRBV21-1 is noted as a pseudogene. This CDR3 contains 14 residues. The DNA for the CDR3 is TGTGCCAGCAGCAATCTCGGACAGTCCATTGAAGCTTTCTTT. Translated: CASSNLGQSIEAFF.

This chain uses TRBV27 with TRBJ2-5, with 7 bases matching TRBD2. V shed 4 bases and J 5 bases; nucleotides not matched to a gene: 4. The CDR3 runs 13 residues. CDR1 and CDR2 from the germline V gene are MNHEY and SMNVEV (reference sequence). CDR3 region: CASSSWGGETQYF. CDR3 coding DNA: TGTGCCAGCAGTTCTTGGGGAGGGGAGACCCAGTACTTC.

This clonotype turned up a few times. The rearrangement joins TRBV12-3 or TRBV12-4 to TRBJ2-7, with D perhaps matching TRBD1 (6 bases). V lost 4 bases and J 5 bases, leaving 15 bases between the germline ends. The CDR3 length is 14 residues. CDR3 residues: CASSWRQGPHEQYF. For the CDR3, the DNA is TGTGCCAGCAGTTGGCGGCAGGGGCCCCACGAGCAGTACTTC.

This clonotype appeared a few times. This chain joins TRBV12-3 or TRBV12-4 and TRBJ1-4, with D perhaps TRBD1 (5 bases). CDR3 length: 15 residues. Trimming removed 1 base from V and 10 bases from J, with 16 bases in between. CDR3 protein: CASSLGQTLPGKLFF. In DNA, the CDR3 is TGTGCCAGCAGTTTAGGACAGACTCTTCCAGGAAAACTGTTTTTT.